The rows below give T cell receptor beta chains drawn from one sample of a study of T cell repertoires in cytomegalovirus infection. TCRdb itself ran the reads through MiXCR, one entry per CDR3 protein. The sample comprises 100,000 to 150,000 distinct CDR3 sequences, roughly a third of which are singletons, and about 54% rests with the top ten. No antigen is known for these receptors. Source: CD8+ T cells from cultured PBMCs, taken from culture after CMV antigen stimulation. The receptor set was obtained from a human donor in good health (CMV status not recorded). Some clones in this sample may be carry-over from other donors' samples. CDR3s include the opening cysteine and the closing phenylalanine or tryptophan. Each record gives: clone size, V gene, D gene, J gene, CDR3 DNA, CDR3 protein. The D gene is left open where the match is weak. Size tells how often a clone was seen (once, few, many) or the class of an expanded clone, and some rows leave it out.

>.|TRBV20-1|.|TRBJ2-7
TGCAGTGCCCTTCCGACAACCGGGAGCTACTCGTCCTACGAGCAGTACTTC
CSALPTTGSYSSYEQYF
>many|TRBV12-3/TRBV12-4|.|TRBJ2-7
TGTGCCAGCAGTTTTGGGCACGAGCAGTACTTC
CASSFGHEQYF
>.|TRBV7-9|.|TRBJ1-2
TGTGCCAGCAGCCGGACCGAGAACTATGGCTACACCTTC
CASSRTENYGYTF
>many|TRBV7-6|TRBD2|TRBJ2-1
TGTGCCAGCAGCTTAGCGCGGCCGGGGGGGCCCTTGGATGAGCAGTTCTTC
CASSLARPGGPLDEQFF
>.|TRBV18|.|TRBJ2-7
TGTGCCAGCTCACCATCCTGGGCGGCGGACGTCTACGAGCAGTACTTC
CASSPSWAADVYEQYF
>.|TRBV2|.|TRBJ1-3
TGTGCCAGCAGTGAGGGTGGACGCTCTGGAAACACCATATATTTT
CASSEGGRSGNTIYF
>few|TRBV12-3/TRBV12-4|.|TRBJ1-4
TGTGCCAGCAGCCAACGACAGGCAACTAATGAAAAACTGTTTTTT
CASSQRQATNEKLFF
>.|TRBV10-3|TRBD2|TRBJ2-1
TGTGCCATCAGTGAGTTGTGGACTAGCGGGGGGGGTAGCTCCTACAATGAGCAGTTCTTC
CAISELWTSGGGSSYNEQFF
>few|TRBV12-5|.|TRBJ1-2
TGTGCTAGTGGTCCCGTGATACCTGGAGGGGATGGCTACACCTTC
CASGPVIPGGDGYTF
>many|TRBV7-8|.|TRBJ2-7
TGTGCCAGCAGGTCCCGGGATATGGGCTCCTACGAGCAGTACTTC
CASRSRDMGSYEQYF
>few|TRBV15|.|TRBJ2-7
TGTGCCACCAGCAGAGGAGGAGTCTACGAGCAGTACTTC
CATSRGGVYEQYF
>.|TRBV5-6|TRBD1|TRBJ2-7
TGTGCCAGCAGCCCCCCAGGACAGGAGTACGAGCAGTACTTC
CASSPPGQEYEQYF
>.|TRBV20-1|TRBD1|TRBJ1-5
TGCAGTGCTAGAGACAGGGGGCATAGCAATCAGCCCCAGCATTTT
CSARDRGHSNQPQHF
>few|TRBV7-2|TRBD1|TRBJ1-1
TGTGCCAGCAGCTTCAGGACAGGGGTTACTGAAGCTTTCTTT
CASSFRTGVTEAFF
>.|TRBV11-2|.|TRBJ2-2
TGTGCCAGCGCCGGAAGTGGGGGCGCATCCCCAAAGGGCGGGGAGCTGTTTTTT
CASAGSGGASPKGGELFF
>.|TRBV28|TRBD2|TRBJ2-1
TGTGCCAGCAGTTCCTGGACTAGCTCCATAACAAAAGAGCAGTTCTTC
CASSSWTSSITKEQFF
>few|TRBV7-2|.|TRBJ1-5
TGTGCCAGCAGCTTACAAGCCAGGGACTTCAGGAGTGGCAATCAGCCCCAGCATTTT
CASSLQARDFRSGNQPQHF
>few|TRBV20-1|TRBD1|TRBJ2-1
TGCAGTGCCATTAGGGGGGAGGGACAGGGGGCGTCCAATGAGCAGTTCTTC
CSAIRGEGQGASNEQFF
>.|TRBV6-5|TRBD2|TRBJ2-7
TGTGCCAGCAGTCCCGGGGGGGTCTCCTACGAGCAGTACTTC
CASSPGGVSYEQYF
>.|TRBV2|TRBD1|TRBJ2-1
TGTGCCAGCAGTGAATCGAGGGGGCGGTACAATGAGCAGTTCTTC
CASSESRGRYNEQFF
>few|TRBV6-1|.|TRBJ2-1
TGTGCCAGCCGTCGGGTATACAATGAGCAGTTCTTC
CASRRVYNEQFF
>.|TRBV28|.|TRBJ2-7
TGTGCCAGCAGTTTGGATGGAACAGGGTCTACCTACGAGCAGTACTTC
CASSLDGTGSTYEQYF
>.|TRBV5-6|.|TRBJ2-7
TGTGCCAGCAGCTTAATCCTCGACGAGCAGTACTTC
CASSLILDEQYF
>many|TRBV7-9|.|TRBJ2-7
TGTGCCAGCAGCTTCGGAGTTTACGAGCAGTACTTC
CASSFGVYEQYF
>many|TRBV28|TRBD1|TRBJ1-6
TGTGCCAGCAGAGGGAGACAGGGCTTAATAGTTGGTCCCCTCCACTTT
CASRGRQGLIVGPLHF
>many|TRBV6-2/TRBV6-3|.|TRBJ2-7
TGTGCCAGCTACGGGGGGCCCTACGAGCAGTACTTC
CASYGGPYEQYF
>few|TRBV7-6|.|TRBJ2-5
TGTGCCAGCAGCTTATTGTTGGAGACCCAGTACTTC
CASSLLLETQYF
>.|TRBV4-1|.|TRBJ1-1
TGCGCCAGCAGCCAAGATTACGTCTTTGAAGCTTTCTTT
CASSQDYVFEAFF
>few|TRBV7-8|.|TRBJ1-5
TGTGCCAGCAGCTTAGGGAGGTTAAAACAGCCTAGCAATCAGCCCCAGCATTTT
CASSLGRLKQPSNQPQHF
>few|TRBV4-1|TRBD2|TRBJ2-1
TGCGCCAGCAGCCAAGGGACTAGCGGGGGAAGGGATGAGCAGTTCTTC
CASSQGTSGGRDEQFF
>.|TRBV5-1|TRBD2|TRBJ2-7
TGCGCCAGCAGCTTCGGGGGGATCCCCACGAGGAACGAGCAGTACTTC
CASSFGGIPTRNEQYF
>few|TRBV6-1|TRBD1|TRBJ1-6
TGTGCCAGCAGTGAAAAGGGACAGGGCTATTCACCCCTCCACTTT
CASSEKGQGYSPLHF
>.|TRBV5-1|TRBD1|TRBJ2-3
TGCGCCAGCAGCTACCACCCCGGGACAGGGGAGGGAGATACGCAGTATTTT
CASSYHPGTGEGDTQYF
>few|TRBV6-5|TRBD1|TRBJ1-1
TGTGCCAGCAGGCCGGGACAGGGATTGTCGGACACTGAAGCTTTCTTT
CASRPGQGLSDTEAFF
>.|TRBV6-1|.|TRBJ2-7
TGTGCCAGCAGCCTTTACCGCGACAATCTTGCCGAGCAGTACTTC
CASSLYRDNLAEQYF
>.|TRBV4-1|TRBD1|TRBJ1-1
TGCGCCAGCAGCCGCTCGCAGGACAGGGTCGGAGTAGCTTTCTTT
CASSRSQDRVGVAFF
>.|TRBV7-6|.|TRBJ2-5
TGTGCCAGCACGCCGATCTTCAGGTGGGAAGAGACCCAGTACTTC
CASTPIFRWEETQYF
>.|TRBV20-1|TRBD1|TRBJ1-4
TGCAGTGCTCAGCAAGGACTACGGGACAGGGATGAAAAACTGTTTTTT
CSAQQGLRDRDEKLFF
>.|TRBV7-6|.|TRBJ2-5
TGTGCCAGCAGCTTAGATACGGAACAAGAGACCCAGTACTTC
CASSLDTEQETQYF
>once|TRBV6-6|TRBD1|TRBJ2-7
TGTGCCAGCAGTTACCCCCGGACAGGACAACCCTACGAGCAGTACTTC
CASSYPRTGQPYEQYF
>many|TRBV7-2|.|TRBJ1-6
TGTGCCAGCAGCGTAATGGCAGGGTTGTCCTATAATTCACCCCTCCACTTT
CASSVMAGLSYNSPLHF
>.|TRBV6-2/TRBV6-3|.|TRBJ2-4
TGTGCCAGCATCTTTGATGAGAATACCAAAAACATTCAGTACTTC
CASIFDENTKNIQYF
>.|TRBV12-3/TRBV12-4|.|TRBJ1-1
TGTGCCAGCAGTTTTTCCGGGGATGAAGCTTTCTTT
CASSFSGDEAFF
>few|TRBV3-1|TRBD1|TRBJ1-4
TGTGCCAGCAGTGGAACAGCGAACAGGGGGGAAAAACTGTTTTTT
CASSGTANRGEKLFF
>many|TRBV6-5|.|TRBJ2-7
TGTGCCAGCAGGCTGCAGTGGGATAACTCCTACGAGCAGTACTTC
CASRLQWDNSYEQYF
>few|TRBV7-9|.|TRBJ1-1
TGTGCCAGCAGCCCCCGGTTACGCACTGAAGCTTTCTTT
CASSPRLRTEAFF
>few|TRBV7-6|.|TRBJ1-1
TGTGCCAGCAGCTTATTTTCAGGGAACACTGAAGCTTTCTTT
CASSLFSGNTEAFF
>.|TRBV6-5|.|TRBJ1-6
TGTGCCAGCAGTTACTCGTGGATATACGATTCACCCCTCCACTTT
CASSYSWIYDSPLHF